This TCR beta chain was sequenced during a study of graft-versus-host responses after intestinal transplantation. Study information: Grafts that recipients had were multivisceral, liver-intestinal, or isolated intestinal transplants.

This clone is labeled large. The target antigen is unknown. Method: immunoSEQ multiplex PCR; TCRdb's copy keeps in-frame clones and lacks some. The table has tens of thousands of clones, about four fifths seen once. Overall study findings and caveats: Graft-donor T cell macrochimerism in patients accompanied high graft-versus-host to host-versus-graft clonal ratios in allografts. Researchers found peak circulating GvH clone levels linked to early post-transplant HvG declines. GvH clones turned up in recipient marrow; some had shown up first in ileum or blood.

The material sequenced was unstimulated CD8+ T cells sorted from spleen or lymph node cells, taken before intestinal transplant. This TCR was recovered from a human donor who received an intestinal transplant.

The CDR3 loop reads CASSTDSYEQYF. The CDR3 bases are TGTGCCAGCAGTACCGACAGCTACGAGCAGTACTTC. The V gene is TRBV6-5, the J gene TRBJ2-7; tentative D call: TRBD1 (5 bases). The V gene's germline CDR1 is MNHEY and CDR2 SVGAGI. This CDR3 has 12 residues. V was cut by 5 bases and J by 3 bases, with 8 bases left in between.